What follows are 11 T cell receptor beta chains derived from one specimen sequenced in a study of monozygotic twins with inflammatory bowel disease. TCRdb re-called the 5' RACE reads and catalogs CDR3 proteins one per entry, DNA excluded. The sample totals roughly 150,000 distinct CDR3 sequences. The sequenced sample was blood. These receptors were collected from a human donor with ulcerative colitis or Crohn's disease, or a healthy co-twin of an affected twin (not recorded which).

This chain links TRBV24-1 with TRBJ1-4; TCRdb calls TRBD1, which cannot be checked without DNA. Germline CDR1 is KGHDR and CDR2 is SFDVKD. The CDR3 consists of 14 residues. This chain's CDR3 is CATSRDRPEEKLFF.

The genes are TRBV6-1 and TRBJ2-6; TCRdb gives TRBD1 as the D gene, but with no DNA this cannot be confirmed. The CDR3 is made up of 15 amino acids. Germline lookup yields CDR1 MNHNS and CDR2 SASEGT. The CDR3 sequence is CASRTGGSGANVLTF.

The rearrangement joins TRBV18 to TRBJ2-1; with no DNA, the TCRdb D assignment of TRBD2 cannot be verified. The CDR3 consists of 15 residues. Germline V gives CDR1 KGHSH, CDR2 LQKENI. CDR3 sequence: CASSRPGTSTNEQFF. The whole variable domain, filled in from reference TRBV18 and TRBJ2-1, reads NAGVMQNPRHLVRRRGQEARLRCSPMKGHSHVYWYRQLPEEGLKFMVYLQKENIIDESGMPKERFSAEFPKEGPSILRIQQVVRGDSAAYFCASSRPGTSTNEQFFGPGTRLTVL.

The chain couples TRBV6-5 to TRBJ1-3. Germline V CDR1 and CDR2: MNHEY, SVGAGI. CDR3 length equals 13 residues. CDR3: CASTMADGNTIYF.

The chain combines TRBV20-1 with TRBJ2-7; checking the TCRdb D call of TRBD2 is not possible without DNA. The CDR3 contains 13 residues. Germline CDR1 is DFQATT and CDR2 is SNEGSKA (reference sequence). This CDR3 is CSAREGTNYEQYF.

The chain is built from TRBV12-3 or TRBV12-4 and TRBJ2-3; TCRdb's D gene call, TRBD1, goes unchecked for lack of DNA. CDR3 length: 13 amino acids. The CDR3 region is CASSSQSLDTQYF.

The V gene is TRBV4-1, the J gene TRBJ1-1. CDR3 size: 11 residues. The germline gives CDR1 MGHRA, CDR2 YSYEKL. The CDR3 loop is CASSQATEAFF.

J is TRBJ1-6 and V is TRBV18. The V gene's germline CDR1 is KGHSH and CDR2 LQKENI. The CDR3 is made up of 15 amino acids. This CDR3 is CASSPGAVSSSPLHF.

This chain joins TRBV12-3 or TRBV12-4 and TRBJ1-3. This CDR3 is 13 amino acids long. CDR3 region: CASSQTQRNTIYF.

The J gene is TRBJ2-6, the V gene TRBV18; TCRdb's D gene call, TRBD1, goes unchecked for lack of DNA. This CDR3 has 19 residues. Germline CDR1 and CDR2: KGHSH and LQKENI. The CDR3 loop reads CASSPIAGQGSSGANVLTF. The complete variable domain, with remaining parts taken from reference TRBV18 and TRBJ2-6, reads NAGVMQNPRHLVRRRGQEARLRCSPMKGHSHVYWYRQLPEEGLKFMVYLQKENIIDESGMPKERFSAEFPKEGPSILRIQQVVRGDSAAYFCASSPIAGQGSSGANVLTFGAGSRLTVL.

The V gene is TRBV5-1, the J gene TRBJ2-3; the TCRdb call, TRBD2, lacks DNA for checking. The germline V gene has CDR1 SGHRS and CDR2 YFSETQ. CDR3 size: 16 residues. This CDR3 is CASSPNQAGGSWGQYF.